This T cell receptor (beta chain) stems from a study of CD8+CD57+ T cells in acquired aplastic anemia. Overall study: Mean DNA quantity obtained from sorted CD4+ and CD8+ cells was about 3.2 ug.

The study's findings and limits: Patients and controls were not found to differ significantly in CD8+ Simpson's diversity. Shared by patients and controls, around 27 CD8+ CDR3s were abundant in patients.

As for this clonotype: What it binds is not known.

According to the study, genomic DNA was the template for TCR beta VDJ and CDR3 profiling. TCRdb re-derived calls from the reads in MiXCR, one entry per CDR3 protein. The data show about 190,000 distinct CDR3 sequences, over 60% seen once. This sequence originates from a human donor with severe aplastic anemia or a healthy control (not recorded which). The source material was sorted CD4+, CD8+, or CD8+CD57+ T cells (not recorded which) from PBMCs.

This chain's CDR3 is CASSLASGEETQYF. The CDR3 DNA follows: TGTGCCAGCAGCTTAGCTAGCGGGGAAGAGACCCAGTACTTC. The V call is TRBV7-2, the J call TRBJ2-5; 8 nucleotides match TRBD2. J lost 3 bases, V lost 0 bases, and 0 bases had no gene match. There are 14 residues in the CDR3. Germline V gives CDR1 SGHTA, CDR2 FQGNSA.